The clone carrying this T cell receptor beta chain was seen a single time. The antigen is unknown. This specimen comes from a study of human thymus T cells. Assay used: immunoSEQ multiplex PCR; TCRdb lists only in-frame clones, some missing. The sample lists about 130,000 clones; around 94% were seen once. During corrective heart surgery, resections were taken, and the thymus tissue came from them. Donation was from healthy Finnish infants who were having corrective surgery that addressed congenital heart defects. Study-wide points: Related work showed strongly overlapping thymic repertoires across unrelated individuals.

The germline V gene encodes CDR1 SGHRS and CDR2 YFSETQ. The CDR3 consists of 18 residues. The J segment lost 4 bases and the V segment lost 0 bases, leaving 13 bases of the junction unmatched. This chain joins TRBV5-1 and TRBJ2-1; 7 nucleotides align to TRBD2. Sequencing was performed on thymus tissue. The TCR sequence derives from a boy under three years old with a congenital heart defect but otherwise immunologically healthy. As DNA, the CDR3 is TGCGCCAGCAGCTTGGCGCTCGGGGGGACCGCATCATACAATGAGCAGTTCTTC. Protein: CASSLALGGTASYNEQFF.